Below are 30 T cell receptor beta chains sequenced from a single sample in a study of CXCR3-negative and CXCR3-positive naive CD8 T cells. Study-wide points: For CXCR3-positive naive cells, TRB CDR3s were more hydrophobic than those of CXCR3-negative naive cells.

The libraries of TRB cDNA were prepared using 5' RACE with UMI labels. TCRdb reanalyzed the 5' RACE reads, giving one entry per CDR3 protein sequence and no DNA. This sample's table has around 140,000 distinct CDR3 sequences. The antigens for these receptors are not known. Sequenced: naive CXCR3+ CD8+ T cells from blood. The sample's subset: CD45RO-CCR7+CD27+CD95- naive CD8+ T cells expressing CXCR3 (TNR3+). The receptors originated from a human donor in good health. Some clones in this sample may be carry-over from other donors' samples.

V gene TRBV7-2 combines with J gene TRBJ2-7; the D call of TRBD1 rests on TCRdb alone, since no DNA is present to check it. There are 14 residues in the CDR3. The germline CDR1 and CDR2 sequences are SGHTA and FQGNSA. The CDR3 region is CASSLGDRVHEQYF.

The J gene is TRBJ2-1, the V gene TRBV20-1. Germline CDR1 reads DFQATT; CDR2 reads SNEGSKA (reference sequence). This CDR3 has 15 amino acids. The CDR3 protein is CSARDLMSSYNEQFF.

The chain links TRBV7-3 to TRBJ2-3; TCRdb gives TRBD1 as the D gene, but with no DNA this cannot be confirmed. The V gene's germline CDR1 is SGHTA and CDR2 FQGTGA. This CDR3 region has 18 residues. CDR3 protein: CASSLTSATGGNTDTQYF.

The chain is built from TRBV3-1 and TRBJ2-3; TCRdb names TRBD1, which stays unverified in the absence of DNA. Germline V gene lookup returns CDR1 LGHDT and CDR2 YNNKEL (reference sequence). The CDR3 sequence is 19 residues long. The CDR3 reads CASSQDSPFGAGATDTQYF.

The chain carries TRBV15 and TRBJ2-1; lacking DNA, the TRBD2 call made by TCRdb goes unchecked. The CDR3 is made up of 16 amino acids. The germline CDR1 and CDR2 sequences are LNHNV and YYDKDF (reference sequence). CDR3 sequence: CATSRVGLALYNEQFF.

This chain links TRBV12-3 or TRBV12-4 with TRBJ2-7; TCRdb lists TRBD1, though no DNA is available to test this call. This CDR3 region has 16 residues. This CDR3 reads CASSQAPGQYVYEQYF.

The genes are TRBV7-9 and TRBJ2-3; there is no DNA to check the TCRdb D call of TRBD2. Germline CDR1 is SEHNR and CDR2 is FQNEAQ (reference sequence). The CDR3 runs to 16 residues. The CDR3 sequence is CASSPRLSGREDTQYF. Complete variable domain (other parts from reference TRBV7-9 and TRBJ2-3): DTGVSQNPRHKITKRGQNVTFRCDPISEHNRLYWYRQTLGQGPEFLTYFQNEAQLEKSRLLSDRFSAERPKGSFSTLEIQRTEQGDSAMYLCASSPRLSGREDTQYFGPGTRLTVL.

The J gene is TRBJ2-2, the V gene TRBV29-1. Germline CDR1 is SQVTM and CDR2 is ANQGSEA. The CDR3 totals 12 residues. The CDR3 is CSVYEDNGELFF.

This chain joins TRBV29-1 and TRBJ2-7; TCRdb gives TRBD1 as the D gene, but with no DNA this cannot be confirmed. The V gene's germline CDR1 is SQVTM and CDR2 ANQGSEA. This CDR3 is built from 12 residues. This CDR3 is CSVTGTGGEQYF.

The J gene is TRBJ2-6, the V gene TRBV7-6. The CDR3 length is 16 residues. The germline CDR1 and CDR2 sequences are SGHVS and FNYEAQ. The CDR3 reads CASSLAGGTGANVLTF.

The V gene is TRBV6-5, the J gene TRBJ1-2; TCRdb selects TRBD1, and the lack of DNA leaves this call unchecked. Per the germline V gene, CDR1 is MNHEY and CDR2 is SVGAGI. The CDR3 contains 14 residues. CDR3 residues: CASAVRGFHYGYTF.

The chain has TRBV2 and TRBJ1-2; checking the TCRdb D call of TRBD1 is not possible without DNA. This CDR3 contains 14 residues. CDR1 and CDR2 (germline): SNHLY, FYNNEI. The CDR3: CASSEGGGAYGYTF.

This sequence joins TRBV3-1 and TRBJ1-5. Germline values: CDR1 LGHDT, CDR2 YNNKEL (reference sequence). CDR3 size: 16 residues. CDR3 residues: CASSQGQLYSNQPQHF. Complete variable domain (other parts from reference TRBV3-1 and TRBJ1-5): DTAVSQTPKYLVTQMGNDKSIKCEQNLGHDTMYWYKQDSKKFLKIMFSYNNKELIINETVPNRFSPKSPDKAHLNLHINSLELGDSAVYFCASSQGQLYSNQPQHFGDGTRLSIL.

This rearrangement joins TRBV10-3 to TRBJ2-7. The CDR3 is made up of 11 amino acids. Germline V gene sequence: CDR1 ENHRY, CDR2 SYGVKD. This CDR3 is CAISGAYEQYF.

Here the CDR3 reads CASSTTGTGSYNEQFF. This chain joins TRBV27 and TRBJ2-1; TCRdb reports TRBD1, a call that lacks DNA to check it against. Looked up from germline, CDR1 is MNHEY and CDR2 is SMNVEV (reference sequence). The CDR3 consists of 16 residues.

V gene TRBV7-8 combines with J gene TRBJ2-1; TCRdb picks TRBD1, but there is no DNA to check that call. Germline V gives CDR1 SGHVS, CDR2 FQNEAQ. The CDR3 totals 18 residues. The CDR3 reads CASSPVEGVEVMVFEQFF.

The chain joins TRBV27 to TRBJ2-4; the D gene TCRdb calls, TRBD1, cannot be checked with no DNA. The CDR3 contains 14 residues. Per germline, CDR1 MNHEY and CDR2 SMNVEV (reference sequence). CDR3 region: CASSFVGGQNIQYF.

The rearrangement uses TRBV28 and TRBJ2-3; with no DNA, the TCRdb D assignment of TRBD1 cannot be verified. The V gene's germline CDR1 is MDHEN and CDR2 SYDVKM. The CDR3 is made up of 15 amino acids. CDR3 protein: CASSPGTELGDTQYF.

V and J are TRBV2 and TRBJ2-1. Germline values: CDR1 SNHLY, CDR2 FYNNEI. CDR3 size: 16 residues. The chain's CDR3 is CASSSESGSSYNEQFF.

CDR3 loop: CASSLGDAELFF. This chain uses TRBV7-9 with TRBJ2-2. Per the germline V gene, CDR1 is SEHNR and CDR2 is FQNEAQ (reference sequence). CDR3 length equals 12 residues.

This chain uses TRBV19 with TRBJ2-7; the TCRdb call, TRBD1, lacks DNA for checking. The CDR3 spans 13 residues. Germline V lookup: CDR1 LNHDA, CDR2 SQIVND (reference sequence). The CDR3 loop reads CASNDREGYEQYF.

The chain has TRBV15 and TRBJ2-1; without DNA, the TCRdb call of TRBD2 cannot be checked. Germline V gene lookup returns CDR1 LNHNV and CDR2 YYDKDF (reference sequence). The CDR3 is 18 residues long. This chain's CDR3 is CATSRDGRGGLLNHEQFF.

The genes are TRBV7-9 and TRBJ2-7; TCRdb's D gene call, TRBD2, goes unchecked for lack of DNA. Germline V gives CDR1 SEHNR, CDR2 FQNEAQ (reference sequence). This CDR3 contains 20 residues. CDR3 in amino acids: CASSPPPGQPGLAGGNKQYF.

The CDR3 loop is CSVWRGTEAFF. The chain couples TRBV20-1 to TRBJ1-1; the TCRdb D gene call, TRBD1, has no DNA to confirm it. The length of the CDR3 is 11 residues. CDR1 and CDR2 (germline): DFQATT, SNEGSKA (reference sequence).

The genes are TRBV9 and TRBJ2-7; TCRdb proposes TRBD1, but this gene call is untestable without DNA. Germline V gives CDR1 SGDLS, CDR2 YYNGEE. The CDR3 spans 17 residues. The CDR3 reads CASSVAVEGADSYEQYF.

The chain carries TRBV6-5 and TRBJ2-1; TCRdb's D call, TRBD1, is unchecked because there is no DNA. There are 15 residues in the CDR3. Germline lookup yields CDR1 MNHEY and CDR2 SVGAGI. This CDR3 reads CASSGTGSGNNEQFF.

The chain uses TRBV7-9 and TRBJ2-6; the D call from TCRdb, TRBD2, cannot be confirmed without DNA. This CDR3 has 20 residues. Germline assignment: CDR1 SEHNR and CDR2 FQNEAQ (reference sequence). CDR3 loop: CASSLSGGGVNNSGANVLTF. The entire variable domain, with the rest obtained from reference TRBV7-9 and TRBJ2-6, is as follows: DTGVSQNPRHKITKRGQNVTFRCDPISEHNRLYWYRQTLGQGPEFLTYFQNEAQLEKSRLLSDRFSAERPKGSFSTLEIQRTEQGDSAMYLCASSLSGGGVNNSGANVLTFGAGSRLTVL.

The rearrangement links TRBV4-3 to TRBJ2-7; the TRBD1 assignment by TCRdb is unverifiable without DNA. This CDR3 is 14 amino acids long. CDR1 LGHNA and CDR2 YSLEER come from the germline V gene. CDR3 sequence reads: CASSQDLDPGEQYF.

The CDR3 loop is CASSLGGQGAFF. This chain uses TRBV7-2 with TRBJ1-1; the D call of TRBD1 rests on TCRdb alone, since no DNA is present to check it. The CDR3 totals 12 residues. Germline CDR1 SGHTA, CDR2 FQGNSA.

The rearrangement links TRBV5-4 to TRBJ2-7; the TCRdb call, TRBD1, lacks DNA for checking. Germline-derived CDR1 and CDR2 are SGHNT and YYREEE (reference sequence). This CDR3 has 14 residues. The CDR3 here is CASSLDRWDYEQYF.